The clone carrying this T cell receptor (beta chain) has only a few counts. This specimen comes from a study of blood T cell repertoires in COVID-19. TCRdb keeps only in-frame clones here, not all; method: immunoSEQ multiplex PCR. The profile shows about 100,000 clones, about 90% of them singletons. The sequenced sample consisted of peripheral blood. The clonotype originates from a woman in her forties or fifties with COVID-19, enrolled during active disease.

CDR3: CATSSTGELRQPQHF. The CDR3 DNA is TGTGCCACCAGCAGTACAGGGGAACTTCGACAGCCCCAGCATTTT. V usage is TRBV15 and J usage is TRBJ1-5; 7 bases line up with TRBD1. The V and J ends lost 3 bases and 7 bases, in that order; junction bases with no gene match: 9. The CDR3 extends over 15 amino acids. Germline values: CDR1 LNHNV, CDR2 YYDKDF (reference sequence).